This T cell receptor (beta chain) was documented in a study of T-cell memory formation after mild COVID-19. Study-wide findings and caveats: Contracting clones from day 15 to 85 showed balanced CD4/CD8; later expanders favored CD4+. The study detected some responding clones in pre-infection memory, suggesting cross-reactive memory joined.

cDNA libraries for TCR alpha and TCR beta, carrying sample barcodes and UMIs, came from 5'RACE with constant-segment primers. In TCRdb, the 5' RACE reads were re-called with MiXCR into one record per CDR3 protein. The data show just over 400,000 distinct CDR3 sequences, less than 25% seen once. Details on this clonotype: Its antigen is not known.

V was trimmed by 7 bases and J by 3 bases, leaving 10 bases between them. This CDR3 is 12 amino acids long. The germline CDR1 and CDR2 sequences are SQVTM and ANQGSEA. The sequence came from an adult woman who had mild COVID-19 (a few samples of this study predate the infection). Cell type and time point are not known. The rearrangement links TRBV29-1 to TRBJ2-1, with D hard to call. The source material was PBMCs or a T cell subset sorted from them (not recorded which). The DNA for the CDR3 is TGCAGCGGGCGCGGCCTCTACAATGAGCAGTTCTTC. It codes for CSGRGLYNEQFF.